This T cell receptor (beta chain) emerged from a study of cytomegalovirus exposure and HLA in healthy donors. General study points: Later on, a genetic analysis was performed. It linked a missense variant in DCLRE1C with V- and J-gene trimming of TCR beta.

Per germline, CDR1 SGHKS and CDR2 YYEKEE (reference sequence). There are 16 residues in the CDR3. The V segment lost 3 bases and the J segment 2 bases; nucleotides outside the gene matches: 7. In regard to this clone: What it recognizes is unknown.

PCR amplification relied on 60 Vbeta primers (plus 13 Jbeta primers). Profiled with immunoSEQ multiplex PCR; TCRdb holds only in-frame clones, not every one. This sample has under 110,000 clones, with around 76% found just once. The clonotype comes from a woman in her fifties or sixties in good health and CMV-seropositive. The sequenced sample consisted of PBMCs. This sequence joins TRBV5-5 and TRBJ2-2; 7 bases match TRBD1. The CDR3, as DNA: TGTGCCAGCAGCTCCACCGGGACAGTAAACACCGGGGAGCTGTTTTTT. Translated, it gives CASSSTGTVNTGELFF.